The sequence of this TCR beta chain was determined in a study of identical twins. Study-wide points: The study drew conclusions from cross-sectional statistical analysis, not from following the same donors. Insertions were fewer in abundant cord blood beta clonotypes, whereas memory repertoires showed none of this pattern.

Remarks on this clonotype: Its antigen is unknown.

In TCRdb, the 5' RACE reads were re-called with MiXCR into one record per CDR3 protein. The table records some 500,000 distinct CDR3 sequences, roughly a fifth of them present only once. These same data were also listed under a study on T cells expressing NK-cell markers. That study adds: Seven donors tested HCMV-seropositive and one tested seronegative among the eight sequenced. These same clonotypes (in several donors) also led the CD3+CD56-NKG2C+ fraction.

The sequenced sample was CD4+ T cells sorted from blood. This TCR derives from a woman aged 18-29 years in good health.

In DNA form, the CDR3 reads TGCAGTGCTACCCTGGGAAGGGGTACTGAAGCTTTCTTT. Amino acids: CSATLGRGTEAFF. This chain links TRBV20-1 with TRBJ1-1, with D perhaps matching TRBD1 (5 bases). V lost 4 bases and J 5 bases, leaving 14 bases between the germline ends. Looked up from germline, CDR1 is DFQATT and CDR2 is SNEGSKA (reference sequence). CDR3 size: 13 residues.